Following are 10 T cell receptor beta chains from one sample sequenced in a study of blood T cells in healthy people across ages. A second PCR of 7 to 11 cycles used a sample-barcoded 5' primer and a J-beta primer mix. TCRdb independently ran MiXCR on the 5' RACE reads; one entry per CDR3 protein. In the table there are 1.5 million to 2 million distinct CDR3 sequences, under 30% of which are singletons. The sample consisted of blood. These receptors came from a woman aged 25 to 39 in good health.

The CDR3 region has the DNA TGCGCCAGCAGCGCCCGGACTAGCGGAGAAGAGACCCAGTACTTC. Translating it yields CASSARTSGEETQYF. V and J are TRBV5-1 and TRBJ2-5; TRBD2 matches 10 bases. Germline CDR1 SGHRS, CDR2 YFSETQ. The CDR3 runs 15 residues. The trim removed 4 bases at V and 3 bases at J, leaving 6 bases unmatched.

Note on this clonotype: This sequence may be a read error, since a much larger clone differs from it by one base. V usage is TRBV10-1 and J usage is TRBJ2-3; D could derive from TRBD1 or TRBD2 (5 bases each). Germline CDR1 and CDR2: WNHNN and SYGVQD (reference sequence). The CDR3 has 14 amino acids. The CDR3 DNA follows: TGCGCCAGCAGTGAGGGCCTGAGGGGAGATACGCATTATTTT. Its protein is CASSEGLRGDTHYF.

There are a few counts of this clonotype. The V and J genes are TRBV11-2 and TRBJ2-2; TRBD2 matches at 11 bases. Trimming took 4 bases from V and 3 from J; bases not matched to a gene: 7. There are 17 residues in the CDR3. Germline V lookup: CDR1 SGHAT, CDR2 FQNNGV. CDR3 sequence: CASSWGGTSGYTGELFF. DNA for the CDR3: TGTGCCAGCAGCTGGGGGGGGACTAGCGGTTACACCGGGGAGCTGTTTTTT.

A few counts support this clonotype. The CDR3 region has the DNA TGTGCCAGCAGTGACCCCGGTAGCACTTCCTACGAGCAGTTCTTC. It encodes CASSDPGSTSYEQFF. The rearrangement joins TRBV6-1 to TRBJ2-1; D uncertain. Looked up from germline, CDR1 is MNHNS and CDR2 is SASEGT. The V end was cut by 3 bases, the J end by 10 bases, with 19 bases between. The CDR3 consists of 15 residues.

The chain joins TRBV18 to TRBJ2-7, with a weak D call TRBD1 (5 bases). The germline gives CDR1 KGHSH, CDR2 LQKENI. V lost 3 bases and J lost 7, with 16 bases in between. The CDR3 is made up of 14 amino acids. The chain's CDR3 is CASSPTSAGPEQYF. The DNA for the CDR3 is TGTGCCAGCTCACCTACATCGGCAGGGCCTGAGCAGTACTTC.

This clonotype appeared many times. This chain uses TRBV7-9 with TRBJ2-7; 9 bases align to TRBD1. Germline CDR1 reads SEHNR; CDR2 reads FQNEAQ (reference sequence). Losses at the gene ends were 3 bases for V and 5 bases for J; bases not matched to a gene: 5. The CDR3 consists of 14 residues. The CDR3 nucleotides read TGTGCCAGCAGCTTTGGGACAGGGAGCCACGAGCAGTACTTC. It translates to CASSFGTGSHEQYF.

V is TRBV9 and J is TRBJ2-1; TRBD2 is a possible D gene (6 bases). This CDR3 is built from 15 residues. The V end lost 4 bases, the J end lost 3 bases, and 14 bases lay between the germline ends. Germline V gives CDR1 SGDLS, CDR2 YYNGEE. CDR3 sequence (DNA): TGTGCCAGCAGCTTACCGGGGGATAGCTACAATGAGCAGTTCTTC. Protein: CASSLPGDSYNEQFF.

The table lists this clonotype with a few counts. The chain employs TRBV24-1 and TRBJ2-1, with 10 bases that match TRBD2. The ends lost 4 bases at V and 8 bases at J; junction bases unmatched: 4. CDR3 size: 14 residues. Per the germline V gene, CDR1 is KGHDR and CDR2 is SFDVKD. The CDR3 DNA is TGTGCCACCAGTGAGACTAGCGGGTTAGATGAGCAGTTCTTC. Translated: CATSETSGLDEQFF.

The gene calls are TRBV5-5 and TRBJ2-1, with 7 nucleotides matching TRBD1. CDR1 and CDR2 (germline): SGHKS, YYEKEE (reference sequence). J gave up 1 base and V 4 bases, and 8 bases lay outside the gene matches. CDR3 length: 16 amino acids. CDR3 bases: TGTGCCAGCAGCACACGGCAGGGGGATTCCTACAATGAGCAGTTCTTC. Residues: CASSTRQGDSYNEQFF.

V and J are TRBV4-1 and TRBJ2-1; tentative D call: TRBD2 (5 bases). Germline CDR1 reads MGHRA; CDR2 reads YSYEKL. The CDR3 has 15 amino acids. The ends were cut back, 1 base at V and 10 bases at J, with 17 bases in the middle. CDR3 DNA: TGCGCCAGCAGCCAAGGAGGGTATAAGGCTCGAGAGCAGTTCTTC. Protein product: CASSQGGYKAREQFF.